The clone carrying this TCR beta chain has more than one count but fewer than ten. Each donor was a healthy Caucasian individual from Russia, aged about 6 to 95. This sample was taken from a study of blood T cells in healthy people across ages. On the study more broadly: The template switching approach captured approximately one barcoded beta molecule for every two T cells.

Primed by a sample-barcoded 5' primer and a J-beta primer mix, a second PCR proceeded for 7 to 11 cycles. Unique molecular identifiers of 12 random nucleotides labeled each cDNA. TCRdb ran MiXCR on the 5' RACE reads and lists one entry per CDR3 protein. Altogether 550,000 to 800,000 distinct CDR3 sequences are present, roughly 30% being singletons, with the ten largest covering approximately 15%. Germline V lookup: CDR1 SGDLS, CDR2 YYNGEE. The V segment lost 3 bases and the J segment 2 bases; nucleotides outside the gene matches: 10. The CDR3 totals 16 residues. This chain joins TRBV9 and TRBJ1-1; 7 bases are a match to TRBD1. The receptor comes from a woman aged 80 or over in good health. The specimen was blood. Here the CDR3 DNA reads TGTGCCAGCAGCGACCTGAGACAGGGAAGTAACACTGAAGCTTTCTTT. Encoded protein: CASSDLRQGSNTEAFF.